The clone carrying this TCR beta chain was counted only a few times. Its specificity is not known. These data are taken from a study of cytomegalovirus exposure and HLA in healthy donors. At the level of the study: Membership in the Caucasian-associated ancestry cluster was found for 81% of roughly 400 genotyped donors. The study, taken as a whole, reports: Later on, an analysis tied around 17,000 TCR beta sequences to HLA alleles at 0.05 false discovery rate. Altogether, 160 or so TCR beta chains were recorded as cytomegalovirus-associated. Earlier analysis found most TCR beta V segments productive about 87% or about 30% of the time.

PCR primers comprised 60 Vbeta and 13 Jbeta primers. Some clones are missing from TCRdb's copy, which holds only in-frame ones; the method was immunoSEQ multiplex PCR. The sample has around 100,000 clones, about 64% seen once. This TCR came from a man aged 18 to 35 in good health and CMV-seropositive. Sequenced sample: PBMCs.

CDR3 region: CASSGTSYRRRFF. As DNA, the CDR3 is TGTGCCAGCAGTGGGACTAGCTACCGCCGGAGGTTCTTC. This chain links TRBV6-1 with TRBJ2-1, with TRBD2 matching over 8 bases. CDR1 is MNHNS and CDR2 is SASEGT in the germline V gene. The CDR3 has 13 amino acids. V gave up 4 bases and J gave up 15 bases; unmatched junction bases: 11.